This T cell receptor beta chain was identified during a study of cytomegalovirus exposure and HLA in healthy donors. Whole-study context: Inside one of the first data releases sat about 85 million unique TCRs taken from HLA-typed donors. Study outcomes and limitations: Rare sequences made up most TCRs, while some public TCRs were found in many donors. Among TCR beta chains, those listed as cytomegalovirus-associated numbered more than 150.

Germline V lookup: CDR1 MNHNS, CDR2 SASEGT. This CDR3 contains 14 residues. The ends were cut back, 6 bases at V and 6 bases at J, with 17 bases in the middle. A remark on this clone: Antigen: not known.

Healthy people donating bone marrow made up the donors. The PCR had 60 Vbeta and 13 Jbeta primers. TCRdb's copy holds only in-frame clones and misses some; the assay was immunoSEQ multiplex PCR. The sample table includes roughly 50,000 clones. The clonotype originates from a man aged 35 to 55 in good health and CMV-seropositive. The sample taken for sequencing was PBMCs. V is TRBV6-1 and J is TRBJ1-1, with a weak D call TRBD1 (6 bases). In DNA, the CDR3 is TGTGCCAGCAGCGCTCCCAGGGGTAACTCTGAAGCTTTCTTT. It is translated as CASSAPRGNSEAFF.